This T cell receptor (beta chain) was obtained from a study of STAT5B mutations in CD4+ large granular lymphocyte leukemia. Notes on the study in general: 8/27 top patient clones versus 2/35 control clones were TRBV06-family. About a quarter of private leukemic clonotypes occurred rarely in other patients' non-leukemic repertoires.

This was a survey-level run. As processed by the authors: Productive clonotypes were detectable down to 2.59 x 10-5 frequency. Clones were sequenced by immunoSEQ multiplex PCR, and TCRdb holds only the in-frame ones, with some missing. From that table come the V and J calls and clone size; the DNA was used to work out D and trimming. The sample records fewer than 30,000 clones, around 78% being singletons. With 4 bases removed from V and 6 bases from J, the gap between germline ends came to 13 bases. The CDR3 sequence is 14 residues long. In germline, CDR1 is SNHLY, CDR2 FYNNEI. This clone has just a few counts. Its antigen remains unknown.

Sequenced material: CD4+ T cells from blood buffy coats. The receptor was derived from a human donor in good health. The rearrangement joins TRBV2 to TRBJ1-5; D gene uncertain. This CDR3 reads CASSAAEGGQPQHF. CDR3 nucleotides: TGTGCCAGCAGTGCGGCAGAAGGCGGTCAGCCCCAGCATTTT. Drawing the rest from reference TRBV2 and TRBJ1-5, the complete variable domain is EPEVTQTPSHQVTQMGQEVILRCVPISNHLYFYWYRQILGQKVEFLVSFYNNEISEKSEIFDDQFSVERPDGSNFTLKIRSTKLEDSAMYFCASSAAEGGQPQHFGDGTRLSIL.